The 26 T cell receptor delta chains in this list originate from one sample, sequenced in a study of Vδ1+ human thymocytes. What these receptors recognize is not known. RNA was extracted from the cells and then reverse transcribed. Pooled V-gene forward primers with one constant-region reverse primer generated the CDR3 amplicons by multiplex PCR. TCRdb repeated clone calling on the multiplex PCR reads with CATT. The profile shows more than 50,000 delta-chain clones, about 16% of them singletons. Study findings and constraints: Thymic TRG and TRD repertoires appeared highly polyclonal, with Gaussian CDR3 length distributions.

The material sequenced was Vdelta1+ gamma-delta thymocytes from the thymus. Regarding subset: FACS-sorted CD3+ TCRalphabeta- TCRVdelta1+ TCRVdelta2- thymocytes. All receptors derive from a girl in the first two years of life who had congenital heart surgery.

This chain uses TRDV1 with TRDJ1, with 12 nucleotides matching TRDD3. The CDR3 is 20 amino acids. Germline CDR1 TSWWSYY, CDR2 QGS. The junction had 16 bases not matched to a gene; V was cut back by 5 bases and J by 0 bases. The CDR3 DNA sequence: TGTGCTCTTGGGCTAACGAGGTCTTTACTGGGGGATACAAACACCGATAAACTCATCTTT. This translates into CALGLTRSLLGDTNTDKLIF.

J is TRDJ1 and V is TRDV1; TRDD3 matches 8 bases. The junction had 9 bases not matched to a gene; V was cut back by 2 bases and J by 1 base. This CDR3 has 17 residues. The V gene's germline CDR1 is TSWWSYY and CDR2 QGS. The CDR3 region is CALGEDGFWGTTDKLIF. The CDR3, as DNA: TGTGCTCTTGGGGAAGACGGGTTCTGGGGGACCACCGATAAACTCATCTTT.

This clone was counted a few times. The chain combines TRDV1 with TRDJ1; the match to TRDD3 covers 11 bases. This CDR3 region has 21 residues. Germline CDR1 is TSWWSYY and CDR2 is QGS. The ends lost 5 bases at V and 2 bases at J; junction bases unmatched: 22. CDR3 bases: TGTGCTCTTGGGTTTCCTATCCTTAATCACTGGGGGATAACGGAGACCGATAAACTCATCTTT. Its translation: CALGFPILNHWGITETDKLIF.

The genes are TRDV1 and TRDJ1; the match to TRDD3 covers 11 bases. V shed 0 bases, J shed 3 bases, and the junction held 9 bases outside the gene matches. There are 18 residues in the CDR3. Germline-derived CDR1 and CDR2 are TSWWSYY and QGS. The CDR3, as DNA: TGTGCTCTTGGGGAACTAAGGGTCTGGGGGATACCGGCCGATAAACTCATCTTT. It encodes CALGELRVWGIPADKLIF.

The chain carries TRDV1 and TRDJ1; D call uncertain. The CDR3 loop spans 20 amino acids. With 0 bases removed from V and 1 base from J, the gap between germline ends came to 24 bases. Germline V gene lookup returns CDR1 TSWWSYY and CDR2 QGS. The CDR3 DNA sequence: TGTGCTCTTGGGGAACTAGATCGCGTTTGGATGGAGTCTTTCACCGATAAACTCATCTTT. It is translated as CALGELDRVWMESFTDKLIF.

This clone was seen repeatedly, ten times or more. The V and J genes are TRDV2 and TRDJ1, with 9 positions matching TRDD3. The CDR3 covers 18 residues. In germline, CDR1 is GEAIGNYY, CDR2 EKD. V was clipped by 1 base and J by 0 bases; unmatched bases: 11. This CDR3 reads CACDTGTGGPLYTDKLIF. CDR3 nucleotides: TGTGCCTGTGACACGGGTACTGGGGGACCTTTGTACACCGATAAACTCATCTTT.

This clone was seen a few times. The V call is TRDV1, the J call TRDJ1; D is ambiguous. Germline loops: CDR1 TSWWSYY, CDR2 QGS. Trimming left V 5 bases short and J 0 bases short, with 19 bases between. CDR3 length equals 17 residues. The CDR3 loop reads CALGIGTGYAYTDKLIF. The CDR3 DNA reads as TGTGCTCTTGGGATCGGTACGGGGTATGCGTACACCGATAAACTCATCTTT.

This clone has just a few counts. The chain joins TRDV1 to TRDJ1; 10 positions agree with TRDD3. Germline values: CDR1 TSWWSYY, CDR2 QGS. The CDR3 covers 25 residues. The V gene end was trimmed by 0 bases and the J gene end by 0 bases; junction bases not matched to a gene: 28. CDR3 nucleotide sequence: TGTGCTCTTGGGGAACTACTCCATTCGCAGCGCCGGGGGATACGCAACCCATCTTACACCGATAAACTCATCTTT. This encodes CALGELLHSQRRGIRNPSYTDKLIF.

This clone was counted a few times. This rearrangement joins TRDV1 to TRDJ1; 10 bases fit TRDD3. The germline V gene has CDR1 TSWWSYY and CDR2 QGS. The CDR3 runs 21 residues. V lost 0 bases to trimming and J lost 0 bases; unmatched junction nucleotides: 16. CDR3 bases: TGTGCTCTTGGGGAACTTCTACCACAGGGGACTGGGGGATCGTACACCGATAAACTCATCTTT. This gives the protein CALGELLPQGTGGSYTDKLIF.

The chain employs TRDV1 and TRDJ1, with TRDD3 matching 13 bases. Germline V lookup: CDR1 TSWWSYY, CDR2 QGS. The CDR3 sequence is 18 residues long. V lost 0 bases to trimming and J lost 1 base; unmatched junction nucleotides: 5. CDR3 amino acids: CALGELDYWGIRTDKLIF. The CDR3 nucleotides are TGTGCTCTTGGGGAACTCGACTACTGGGGGATACGCACCGATAAACTCATCTTT.

There are a few counts of this clone. V and J are TRDV1 and TRDJ1; 8 bases line up with TRDD3. J gave up 3 bases and V 5 bases, and 26 bases lay outside the gene matches. The CDR3 is 21 residues long. CDR1 and CDR2 from the germline V gene are TSWWSYY and QGS. The CDR3 DNA sequence: TGTGCTCTTGGGAGCGGCTTCCAAGAAAGGGATACGCGAGGGTTCCCCGATAAACTCATCTTT. Amino acid sequence: CALGSGFQERDTRGFPDKLIF.

This sequence joins TRDV1 and TRDJ1; 11 bases align to TRDD3. V shed 3 bases, J shed 2 bases, and the junction held 20 bases outside the gene matches. Germline-derived CDR1 and CDR2 are TSWWSYY and QGS. The CDR3 spans 21 residues. This CDR3 is CALGDQPPHRAGGYRTDKLIF. The CDR3 DNA reads as TGTGCTCTTGGGGACCAGCCCCCCCACCGGGCTGGGGGATACAGGACCGATAAACTCATCTTT.

There are a few counts of this clone. The same CDR3 arises from other DNA sequences in this sample as well. The J gene is TRDJ1, the V gene TRDV1, with D possibly TRDD3 on 6 matching bases. Per germline, CDR1 TSWWSYY and CDR2 QGS. The CDR3 is made up of 18 amino acids. V was cut by 1 base and J by 0 bases, with 18 bases left in between. The CDR3 coding sequence is TGTGCTCTTGGGGAACCCCGGCGGAGGATACCGTACACCGATAAACTCATCTTT. This codes for CALGEPRRRIPYTDKLIF.

Turning to this clone: Other DNA variants within this sample encode the same CDR3. This chain links TRDV1 with TRDJ1; perhaps TRDD3 as D (6 bases). The germline gives CDR1 TSWWSYY, CDR2 QGS. The CDR3 spans 15 residues. Trimming removed 0 bases from V and 0 bases from J, with 8 bases in between. CDR3 nucleotide sequence: TGTGCTCTTGGGGAACTGGGGATTTACACCGATAAACTCATCTTT. It specifies CALGELGIYTDKLIF.

This clone was seen only a few times. This chain connects TRDV2 to TRDJ1; possible D gene TRDD3, 10 bases. This CDR3 is built from 23 residues. Trimming removed 7 bases at V and 0 bases at J, with 41 bases between. Germline CDR1 reads GEAIGNYY; CDR2 reads EKD. The DNA for the CDR3 is TGTGCCTGCGATCCTTCCTACCATGGATGGGGGATACTCCCCTACCCCTACACCGATAAACTCATCTTT. The encoded protein is CACDPSYHGWGILPYPYTDKLIF.

There are a few counts of this clone. The rearrangement joins TRDV1 to TRDJ1, with no clear D. The CDR3 contains 20 residues. Trimming took 0 bases from V and 0 from J, leaving 23 bases between them. The V gene's germline CDR1 is TSWWSYY and CDR2 QGS. The CDR3 reads CALGELGSDHEDPYTDKLIF. Here the CDR3 DNA reads TGTGCTCTTGGGGAACTAGGCTCCGACCACGAGGATCCTTACACCGATAAACTCATCTTT.

This clone was counted between two and nine times. The rearrangement links TRDV1 to TRDJ1; TRDD2 or TRDD3 may be the D gene (8 bases each). Germline V gene lookup returns CDR1 TSWWSYY and CDR2 QGS. V was cut by 1 base and J by 1 base, with 22 bases left in between. CDR3 length: 19 amino acids. The CDR3 coding sequence is TGTGCTCTTGGGGAACGGCCTTCCTATTATGGGGATACCACCGATAAACTCATCTTT. Encoded protein: CALGERPSYYGDTTDKLIF.

The chain joins TRDV1 to TRDJ1, with D uncertain. CDR1 is TSWWSYY, CDR2 QGS, per germline. Trimming left V 7 bases short and J 0 bases short, with 24 bases between. The CDR3 has 18 residues. The chain's CDR3 is CALVNRAIRTRYTDKLIF. The CDR3 DNA follows: TGTGCTCTTGTTAACAGGGCTATCCGTACTCGGTACACCGATAAACTCATCTTT.

This clone was counted between two and nine times. J is TRDJ1 and V is TRDV1; D may correspond to TRDD2 or TRDD3 (5 bases each). The V gene lost 1 base and the J gene lost 0 bases, with 24 bases spanning the gap. This CDR3 has 20 amino acids. Germline V gene lookup returns CDR1 TSWWSYY and CDR2 QGS. This CDR3 reads CALGERLPTRGWDYTDKLIF. The CDR3 coding sequence is TGTGCTCTTGGGGAACGGCTCCCTACCCGCGGATGGGATTACACCGATAAACTCATCTTT.

This clone was seen more than once but under ten times. The chain carries TRAV29/DV5 and TRDJ1; 7 nucleotides align to TRDD3. Trimming cost V 1 base and J 0 bases; bases outside gene matches: 18. CDR1 and CDR2 from the germline V gene are NSMFDY and ISSIKDK. This CDR3 is 19 amino acids long. Written as DNA, the CDR3 is TGTGCAGCAAGCCAGACCCTCCTCGGCTGGGGGGTGTACACCGATAAACTCATCTTT. Translating it yields CAASQTLLGWGVYTDKLIF.

The chain couples TRDV1 to TRDJ1; 9 nucleotides match TRDD3. This CDR3 is 19 amino acids long. Per germline, CDR1 TSWWSYY and CDR2 QGS. Trimming cost V 4 bases and J 3 bases; bases outside gene matches: 18. CDR3 nucleotides: TGTGCTCTTGGGGCCTATTCCTACGCGGTGGGGGATATCTCCGATAAACTCATCTTT. As protein: CALGAYSYAVGDISDKLIF.

This chain joins TRDV2 and TRDJ2; TRDD3 agrees at 11 bases. Germline loops: CDR1 GEAIGNYY, CDR2 EKD. The trim removed 0 bases at V and 0 bases at J, leaving 17 bases unmatched. The length of the CDR3 is 22 residues. The DNA of the CDR3 is TGTGCCTGTGACACCGGATCATCCTGGGGGATACACCTGCAGGCTTTGACAGCACAACTCTTCTTT. Its translation is CACDTGSSWGIHLQALTAQLFF.

Only a few counts were recorded for this clone. The chain links TRDV1 to TRDJ1, with a weak D call TRDD2 (7 bases). V gave up 5 bases and J gave up 4 bases, with 17 bases separating them. The CDR3 has 15 amino acids. Germline CDR1 reads TSWWSYY; CDR2 reads QGS. The CDR3 protein is CALGPSFLLGDKLIF. CDR3 nucleotides: TGTGCTCTTGGGCCCAGTTTCCTACTGGGCGATAAACTCATCTTT.

The chain couples TRDV1 to TRDJ1; D is possibly TRDD3 (10 bases). The V gene's germline CDR1 is TSWWSYY and CDR2 QGS. The CDR3 has 25 amino acids. The V gene lost 5 bases and the J gene lost 0 bases, with 43 bases spanning the gap. For the CDR3, the DNA is TGTGCTCTTGGGACTCTTTGTGGCCTTCCTACCCTTCGTACTGGGGGATGCACGTACACCGATAAACTCATCTTT. Protein: CALGTLCGLPTLRTGGCTYTDKLIF.

V gene TRDV1 combines with J gene TRDJ1, with D tentatively TRDD2 or TRDD3 (6 bases each). Trimming stripped 4 bases from V and 0 bases from J, with 24 bases between. CDR1 and CDR2 from the germline V gene are TSWWSYY and QGS. The CDR3 is 19 amino acids. The CDR3 region has the DNA TGTGCTCTTGGGGGTCCTTTTCCTATCTATGGGGGCCACACCGATAAACTCATCTTT. It specifies CALGGPFPIYGGHTDKLIF.

This clone has a handful of counts. The chain carries TRDV1 and TRDJ1; 12 nucleotides match TRDD3. Looked up from germline, CDR1 is TSWWSYY and CDR2 is QGS. With V trimmed by 5 bases and J by 1 base, 23 bases remained unmatched. This CDR3 has 22 residues. CDR3 residues: CALGTRRSYDWGILGGTDKLIF. Written as DNA, the CDR3 is TGTGCTCTTGGGACGAGACGTTCCTACGACTGGGGGATACTAGGTGGCACCGATAAACTCATCTTT.